Shown below are 16 T cell receptor beta chains from a single sample sequenced in a study of blood T cell repertoires in COVID-19. The repertoire was sequenced with immunoSEQ multiplex PCR; TCRdb's copy has only in-frame clones and lacks some. This sample has roughly 280,000 clones; approximately 85% occur once, and the top ten carry approximately 10%. Sample: peripheral blood. The receptors come from a woman between 70 and 85 years old with acute or convalescent COVID-19.

The V call is TRBV5-1, the J call TRBJ2-5; 8 bases are a match to TRBD1. The germline gives CDR1 SGHRS, CDR2 YFSETQ. CDR3 length equals 15 residues. V was pared by 5 bases and J by 2 bases, with 8 bases of the junction left unmatched. CDR3 in amino acids: CASRITGGTQETQYF. The CDR3 nucleotides read TGCGCCAGCAGGATTACAGGGGGGACTCAAGAGACCCAGTACTTC.

The genes are TRBV6-6 and TRBJ2-5, with D maybe TRBD2 (6 bases). In germline, CDR1 is MNHNY, CDR2 SVGAGI (reference sequence). This CDR3 is 14 amino acids long. The V end was cut by 6 bases, the J end by 0 bases, with 11 bases between. Here the CDR3 reads CASSPRGNQETQYF. CDR3 nucleotides: TGTGCCAGCAGCCCACGCGGGAACCAAGAGACCCAGTACTTC.

A few counts support this clone. This chain uses TRBV15 with TRBJ1-4; TRBD1 matches 9 bases. From germline, CDR1 is LNHNV and CDR2 YYDKDF (reference sequence). This CDR3 comprises 17 residues. V lost 2 bases, J lost 8 bases, and 12 bases stayed unmatched. The DNA for the CDR3 is TGTGCCACCAGCAGAACTCCCCCGGGACAGGGTAGAGAAAAACTGTTTTTT. Translated: CATSRTPPGQGREKLFF.

The gene calls are TRBV5-1 and TRBJ1-4, with D uncertain. V lost 0 bases and J 6 bases, leaving 12 bases between the germline ends. The CDR3 spans 15 residues. In germline, CDR1 is SGHRS, CDR2 YFSETQ. In DNA form, the CDR3 reads TGCGCCAGCAGCTTGGCAGGTCGATCGGATGAAAAACTGTTTTTT. Its translation: CASSLAGRSDEKLFF. Looking up the rest from reference TRBV5-1 and TRBJ1-4 gives the full variable domain: KAGVTQTPRYLIKTRGQQVTLSCSPISGHRSVSWYQQTPGQGLQFLFEYFSETQRNKGNFPGRFSGRQFSNSRSEMNVSTLELGDSALYLCASSLAGRSDEKLFFGSGTQLSVL.

The J gene is TRBJ1-4, the V gene TRBV2, with D tentatively TRBD1 (6 bases). Germline V gene lookup returns CDR1 SNHLY and CDR2 FYNNEI. This CDR3 is built from 18 residues. V lost 2 bases to trimming and J lost 0 bases, with 16 bases between them. In DNA, the CDR3 is TGTGCCAGCAGTGAACAGGGGATAAATTCGGCAACTAATGAAAAACTGTTTTTT. It specifies CASSEQGINSATNEKLFF. The full variable domain, in which reference TRBV2 and TRBJ1-4 provide the parts outside the CDR3, is EPEVTQTPSHQVTQMGQEVILRCVPISNHLYFYWYRQILGQKVEFLVSFYNNEISEKSEIFDDQFSVERPDGSNFTLKIRSTKLEDSAMYFCASSEQGINSATNEKLFFGSGTQLSVL.

V usage is TRBV7-9 and J usage is TRBJ1-1; D is undetermined. Trimming left V 5 bases short and J 0 bases short, with 13 bases between. This CDR3 has 15 residues. Germline CDR1 reads SEHNR; CDR2 reads FQNEAQ (reference sequence). The CDR3 region has the DNA TGTGCCAGCAGCGCATATGGAGGCATGAACACTGAAGCTTTCTTT. Amino acids: CASSAYGGMNTEAFF. Full variable domain (outside the CDR3, taken from reference TRBV7-9 and TRBJ1-1): DTGVSQNPRHKITKRGQNVTFRCDPISEHNRLYWYRQTLGQGPEFLTYFQNEAQLEKSRLLSDRFSAERPKGSFSTLEIQRTEQGDSAMYLCASSAYGGMNTEAFFGQGTRLTVV.

The chain has TRBV23-1 and TRBJ2-3; maybe TRBD2 (6 bases). TRBV23-1 is an ORF for which the function is uncertain. V lost 0 bases to trimming and J lost 1 base, with 17 bases between them. The CDR3 is made up of 18 amino acids. The CDR3 spells CASSQSGGEGLGTDTQYF. The CDR3 DNA follows: TGCGCCAGCAGTCAATCGGGAGGAGAAGGCTTGGGCACAGATACGCAGTATTTT.

The chain combines TRBV18 with TRBJ2-2; TRBD2 aligns across 11 bases. Germline V gene data show CDR1 as KGHSH and CDR2 as LQKENI. V shed 3 bases and J 4 bases; nucleotides not matched to a gene: 13. The CDR3 is 19 amino acids. The CDR3 DNA reads as TGTGCCAGCTCACCGAGGATCCTAGCGGGGGGCCTTTTCACCGGGGAGCTGTTTTTT. This translates into CASSPRILAGGLFTGELFF.

The chain has TRBV18 and TRBJ2-5, with D possibly TRBD2 on 6 matching bases. Trimming removed 3 bases at V and 0 bases at J, with 8 bases between. There are 14 residues in the CDR3. CDR1 KGHSH and CDR2 LQKENI come from the germline V gene. CDR3 in amino acids: CASSPGLNQETQYF. The CDR3 DNA reads TGTGCCAGCTCACCGGGACTCAACCAAGAGACCCAGTACTTC.

This chain joins TRBV5-1 and TRBJ2-7; 8 bases are a match to TRBD2. Looked up from germline, CDR1 is SGHRS and CDR2 is YFSETQ. The junction had 2 bases not matched to a gene; V was cut back by 0 bases and J by 0 bases. The CDR3 is 15 amino acids. This CDR3 is CASSLVAGFSYEQYF. For the CDR3, the DNA is TGCGCCAGCAGCTTGGTAGCGGGGTTCTCCTACGAGCAGTACTTC.

The V call is TRBV19, the J call TRBJ1-1; D not certain. The V end was cut by 6 bases, the J end by 6 bases, with 14 bases between. CDR1 and CDR2 (germline): LNHDA, SQIVND (reference sequence). The CDR3 has 13 amino acids. CDR3 residues: CASRMRGLPEAFF. The CDR3 region has the DNA TGTGCCAGTAGGATGAGAGGGTTGCCTGAAGCTTTCTTT. Based on the CDR3 plus reference TRBV19 and TRBJ1-1, the full variable domain is DGGITQSPKYLFRKEGQNVTLSCEQNLNHDAMYWYRQDPGQGLRLIYYSQIVNDFQKGDIAEGYSVSREKKESFPLTVTSAQKNPTAFYLCASRMRGLPEAFFGQGTRLTVV.

The chain is built from TRBV7-8 and TRBJ1-2, with D possibly being TRBD1 (5 bases). The CDR3 is 13 amino acids. The germline gives CDR1 SGHVS, CDR2 FQNEAQ. Trimming pared 1 base from V and 7 bases from J, leaving 10 bases between. The CDR3 protein is CASSLGQRAGYTF. The CDR3 region has the DNA TGTGCCAGCAGCTTAGGACAGAGAGCTGGCTACACCTTC.

The chain combines TRBV5-1 with TRBJ2-6, with 7 bases fitting TRBD1. Germline V CDR1 and CDR2: SGHRS, YFSETQ. Germline trimming cut 0 bases from V and 2 bases from J; bases unmatched to any gene: 11. This CDR3 region has 19 residues. Here the CDR3 reads CASSLAPQDRQAGANVLTF. DNA of the CDR3: TGCGCCAGCAGCTTGGCCCCGCAGGACAGGCAGGCTGGGGCCAACGTCCTGACTTTC.

CDR3 sequence (DNA): TGTGCCAGCAGACCCCAGGGGAGCCAGCCCCAGCATTTT. This encodes CASRPQGSQPQHF. The J gene is TRBJ1-5, the V gene TRBV28; a possible D gene is TRBD1 (6 bases). The germline CDR1 and CDR2 sequences are MDHEN and SYDVKM. Trimming left V 6 bases short and J 7 bases short, with 13 bases between. This CDR3 is 13 amino acids long. Full variable domain (rest looked up from reference TRBV28 and TRBJ1-5): DVKVTQSSRYLVKRTGEKVFLECVQDMDHENMFWYRQDPGLGLRLIYFSYDVKMKEKGDIPEGYSVSREKKERFSLILESASTNQTSMYLCASRPQGSQPQHFGDGTRLSIL.

The rearrangement joins TRBV5-1 to TRBJ1-1, with TRBD1 matching over 8 bases. The V and J ends lost 2 bases and 2 bases, in that order; junction bases with no gene match: 5. The CDR3 runs to 15 residues. Germline CDR1 and CDR2: SGHRS and YFSETQ. The CDR3 nucleotides are TGCGCCAGCAGCTTACAGGGGGAGATTAACACTGAAGCTTTCTTT. Its translation: CASSLQGEINTEAFF.

The chain carries TRBV4-2 and TRBJ2-1; 9 nucleotides agree with TRBD2. The CDR3 spans 17 residues. The junction had 7 bases not matched to a gene; V was cut back by 4 bases and J by 0 bases. Germline-derived CDR1 and CDR2 are LGHNA and YNFKEQ. CDR3 region: CASSPSSGVSSYNEQFF. The CDR3, as DNA: TGTGCCAGCAGCCCTTCTAGCGGGGTGAGCTCCTACAATGAGCAGTTCTTC.